The sequence of this T cell receptor beta chain was determined in a study of shared T cell receptors in the human thymus. Assay: immunoSEQ multiplex PCR; the TCRdb copy retains only in-frame clones and omits some. The table has fewer than 700,000 clones, roughly 88% seen once. The V gene end was trimmed by 5 bases and the J gene end by 7 bases; junction bases not matched to a gene: 20. Germline values: CDR1 SGHAT, CDR2 FQNNGV. The length of the CDR3 is 19 residues. The sample also formed part of further work on human thymus T cells. That publication notes: Donation came from healthy Finnish infants having corrective surgery for congenital heart defects. Highly overlapping thymic repertoires among unrelated individuals were reported in related research.

The chain joins TRBV11-2 to TRBJ2-2, with 9 bases matching TRBD1. What was sequenced was thymocytes. This TCR came from a boy in the first two years of life with a congenital heart defect. DNA of the CDR3: TGTGCCAGCAGCAAAGTAGGGCCCACCGGGACAGGGTCAATCGGGGAGCTGTTTTTT. The encoded protein is CASSKVGPTGTGSIGELFF. Full variable domain (missing parts from reference TRBV11-2 and TRBJ2-2): EAGVAQSPRYKIIEKRQSVAFWCNPISGHATLYWYQQILGQGPKLLIQFQNNGVVDDSQLPKDRFSAERLKGVDSTLKIQPAKLEDSAVYLCASSKVGPTGTGSIGELFFGEGSRLTVL.